These T cell receptor beta chains were read from a single sample in a study of blood T cell repertoires in COVID-19. Profiling relied on immunoSEQ multiplex PCR, and the TCRdb table lists in-frame clones only, not all of them. Among some 150,000 clones listed, about 82% were seen once. Sequenced input: peripheral blood. Receptors originate from a man aged 45-65 years with acute or convalescent COVID-19. Both conserved end residues are part of each CDR3. Each record gives: J gene, V gene, D gene, CDR3 DNA, CDR3 protein. D genes are given only for firm matches.

TRBJ1-3,TRBV28,TRBD1,TGTGCCAGCAGCTCCCCCTCTGGAGGGGGCCCTGGAAACACCATATATTTT,CASSSPSGGGPGNTIYF
TRBJ1-1,TRBV2,.,TGTGCCAGCAGTGACCCCACAGGATACACTGAAGCTTTCTTT,CASSDPTGYTEAFF
TRBJ1-1,TRBV19,.,TGTGCCAGTAGTAGGGGGGGTGAAGCTTTCTTT,CASSRGGEAFF
TRBJ1-5,TRBV5-4,.,TGTGCCAGCAGCGCTGATCCCAGGAGCAATCAGCCCCAGCATTTT,CASSADPRSNQPQHF
TRBJ1-2,TRBV7-3,.,TGTGCCAGCAGCTTACAGCCCCCCCGGCAGGGTGGTGGCTACACCTTC,CASSLQPPRQGGGYTF
TRBJ1-1,TRBV19,.,TGTGCCAGTAGTATTTCCGGGACTCAGAGGAACACTGAAGCTTTCTTT,CASSISGTQRNTEAFF
TRBJ2-2,TRBV10-2,.,TGCGCCAGCACGACCGGGACAAAGAACACCGGGGAGCTGTTTTTT,CASTTGTKNTGELFF
TRBJ1-2,TRBV5-4,TRBD1,TGTGCCAGCAGCCTGAACACAGGGGGTGGCTATGGCTACACCTTC,CASSLNTGGGYGYTF
TRBJ1-1,TRBV7-5,.,TGTGCCAGAAACACGAAACGGGGGGGGACAGGGAAGACTGAAGCTTTCTTT,CARNTKRGGTGKTEAFF
TRBJ1-6,TRBV12-5,.,TGTGCTAGTGGTTTGGTACGTGGGGGGGCGGTTTCACCCCTCCACTTT,CASGLVRGGAVSPLHF
TRBJ1-5,TRBV6-5,.,TGTGCCAGCAGTACAGGTTTGGGTCAGCCCCAGCATTTT,CASSTGLGQPQHF
TRBJ1-5,TRBV24-1,.,TGTGCCACCAGTCGGGGGGAGGGGACTGGCAATCAGCCCCAGCATTTT,CATSRGEGTGNQPQHF
TRBJ1-2,TRBV4-1,TRBD1,TGCGCCAGCAGCCAGCGGGACAGGGGAACGTATGGCTACACCTTC,CASSQRDRGTYGYTF
TRBJ2-7,TRBV27,.,TGTGCCAGCAGTCTCTCAGGGTCCCTCGAGCAGTACTTC,CASSLSGSLEQYF
TRBJ2-2,TRBV3-1/TRBV3-2,TRBD1,TGTGCCAGCAGAGCGAGACAGGGGTTCACCGGGGAGCTGTTTTTT,CASRARQGFTGELFF
TRBJ2-7,TRBV5-5,TRBD2,TGTGCCAGCAGCCCGCCTGCGGGGGGCGAGCAGTACTTC,CASSPPAGGEQYF
TRBJ2-5,TRBV18,.,TGTGCCAGCTCACCACCCCTACAGACCCAGTACTTC,CASSPPLQTQYF
TRBJ2-3,TRBV14,.,TGTGCCAGCAGCCAATCATCCCGCACAGATACGCAGTATTTT,CASSQSSRTDTQYF
TRBJ1-1,TRBV6-5,.,TGTGCCAGCAGGCACCCGGGGGACACTGAAGCTTTCTTT,CASRHPGDTEAFF
TRBJ1-3,TRBV28,.,TGTGCCAGCAGTTTAGGCAGGGTAGGGAACACCATATATTTT,CASSLGRVGNTIYF
TRBJ2-6,TRBV3-1/TRBV3-2,.,TGTGCCAGCAGCCAAGTCAGAGGGACTGGGGCCAACGTCCTGACTTTC,CASSQVRGTGANVLTF
TRBJ2-2,TRBV5-1,.,TGCGCCAGCAGCCCACAGGGAACCGGGGAGCTGTTTTTT,CASSPQGTGELFF
TRBJ1-5,TRBV12-2,.,TGTGCAAGTCGCTTAAACGGGACAGGGATGGATCAGCCCCAGCATTTT,CASRLNGTGMDQPQHF
TRBJ1-5,TRBV12-3/TRBV12-4,TRBD1,TGTGCCAGCAGTACCACAGGGGGCCGCCAGCATTTT,CASSTTGGRQHF
TRBJ2-3,TRBV19,TRBD1,TGTGCCAGTAGTATAGAATGGGACAGGACGACAGATACGCAGTATTTT,CASSIEWDRTTDTQYF
TRBJ1-4,TRBV15,TRBD1,TGTGCCACCAGCAGGCGGACAGGGAGTGATGAAAAACTGTTTTTT,CATSRRTGSDEKLFF
TRBJ2-7,TRBV19,.,TGTGCCAGTAGTATTCCCCCCGGGGTTTCGCCCTACGAGCAGTACTTC,CASSIPPGVSPYEQYF